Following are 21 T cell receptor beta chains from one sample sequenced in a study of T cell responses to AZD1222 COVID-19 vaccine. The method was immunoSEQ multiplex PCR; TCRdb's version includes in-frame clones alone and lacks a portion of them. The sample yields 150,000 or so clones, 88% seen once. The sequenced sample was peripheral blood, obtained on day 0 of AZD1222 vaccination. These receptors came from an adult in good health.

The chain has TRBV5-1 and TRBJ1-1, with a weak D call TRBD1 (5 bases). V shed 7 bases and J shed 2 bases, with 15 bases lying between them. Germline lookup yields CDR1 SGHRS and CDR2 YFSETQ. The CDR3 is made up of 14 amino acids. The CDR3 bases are TGCGCCAGCCGACGCGGGGGAGCAAACACTGAAGCTTTCTTT. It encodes CASRRGGANTEAFF.

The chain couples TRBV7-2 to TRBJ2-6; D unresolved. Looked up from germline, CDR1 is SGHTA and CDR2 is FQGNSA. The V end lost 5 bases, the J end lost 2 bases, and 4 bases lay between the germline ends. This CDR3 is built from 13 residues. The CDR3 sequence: CASSQPGANVLTF. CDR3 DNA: TGTGCCAGCAGCCAACCTGGGGCCAACGTCCTGACTTTC.

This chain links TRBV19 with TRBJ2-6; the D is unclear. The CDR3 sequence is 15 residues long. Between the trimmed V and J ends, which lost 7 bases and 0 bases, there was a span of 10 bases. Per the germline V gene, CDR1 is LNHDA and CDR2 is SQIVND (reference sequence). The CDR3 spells CASMGLSSGANVLTF. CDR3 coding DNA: TGTGCCAGTATGGGTTTGAGCTCTGGGGCCAACGTCCTGACTTTC. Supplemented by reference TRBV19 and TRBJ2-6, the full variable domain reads DGGITQSPKYLFRKEGQNVTLSCEQNLNHDAMYWYRQDPGQGLRLIYYSQIVNDFQKGDIAEGYSVSREKKESFPLTVTSAQKNPTAFYLCASMGLSSGANVLTFGAGSRLTVL.

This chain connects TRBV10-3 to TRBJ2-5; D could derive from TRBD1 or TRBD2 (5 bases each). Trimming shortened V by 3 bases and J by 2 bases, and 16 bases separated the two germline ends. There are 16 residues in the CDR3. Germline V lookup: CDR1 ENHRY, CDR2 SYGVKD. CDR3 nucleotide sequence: TGTGCCATCAGTGATGGGGGATCTAATTTTCAAGAGACCCAGTACTTC. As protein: CAISDGGSNFQETQYF.

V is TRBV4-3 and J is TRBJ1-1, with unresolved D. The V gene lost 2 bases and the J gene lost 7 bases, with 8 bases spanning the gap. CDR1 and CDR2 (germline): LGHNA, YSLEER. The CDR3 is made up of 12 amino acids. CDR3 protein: CASSQRKGEAFF. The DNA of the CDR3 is TGCGCCAGCAGCCAAAGGAAGGGTGAAGCTTTCTTT.

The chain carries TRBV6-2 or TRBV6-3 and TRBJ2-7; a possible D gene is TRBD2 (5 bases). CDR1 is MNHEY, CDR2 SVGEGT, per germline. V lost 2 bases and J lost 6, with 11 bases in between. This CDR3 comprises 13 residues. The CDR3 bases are TGTGCCAGCAGTTACGGAGGTCCTGGCGAGCAGTACTTC. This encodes CASSYGGPGEQYF.

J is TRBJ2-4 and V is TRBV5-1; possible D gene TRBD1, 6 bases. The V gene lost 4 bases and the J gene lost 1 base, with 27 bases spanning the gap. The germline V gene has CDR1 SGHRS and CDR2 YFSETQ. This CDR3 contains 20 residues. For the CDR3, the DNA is TGCGCCAGCAGCGTGGATACAGGGATTCACGCTTCCTTCGCCAAAAACATTCAGTACTTC. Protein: CASSVDTGIHASFAKNIQYF.

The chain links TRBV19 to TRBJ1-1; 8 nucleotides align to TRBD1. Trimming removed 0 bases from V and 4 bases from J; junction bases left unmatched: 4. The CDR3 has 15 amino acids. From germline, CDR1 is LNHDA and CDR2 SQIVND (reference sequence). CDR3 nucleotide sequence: TGTGCCAGTAGTATAGACACTGACAGGGGCACTGAAGCTTTCTTT. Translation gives CASSIDTDRGTEAFF.

CDR3 sequence reads: CATSGQGYGYTF. In DNA, the CDR3 is TGTGCCACCAGTGGACAGGGCTATGGCTACACCTTC. This rearrangement joins TRBV24-1 to TRBJ1-2; 7 bases are a match to TRBD1. The germline CDR1 and CDR2 sequences are KGHDR and SFDVKD. Trimming cost V 5 bases and J 4 bases; bases outside gene matches: 0. This CDR3 has 12 residues.

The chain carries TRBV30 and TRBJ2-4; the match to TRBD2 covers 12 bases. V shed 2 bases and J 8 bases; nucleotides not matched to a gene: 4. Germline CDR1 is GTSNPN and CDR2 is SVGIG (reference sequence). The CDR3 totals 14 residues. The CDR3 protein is CAWSSLAGGDIQYF. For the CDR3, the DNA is TGTGCCTGGAGTTCCCTAGCGGGAGGGGACATTCAGTACTTC.

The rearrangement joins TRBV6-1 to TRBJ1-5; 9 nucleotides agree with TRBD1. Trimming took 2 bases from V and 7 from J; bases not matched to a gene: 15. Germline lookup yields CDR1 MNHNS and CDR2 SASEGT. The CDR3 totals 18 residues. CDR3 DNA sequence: TGTGCCAGCAGTGAATGGGTAGGGCGACAGGGGGAAAGGCAGCCCCAGCATTTT. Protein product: CASSEWVGRQGERQPQHF.

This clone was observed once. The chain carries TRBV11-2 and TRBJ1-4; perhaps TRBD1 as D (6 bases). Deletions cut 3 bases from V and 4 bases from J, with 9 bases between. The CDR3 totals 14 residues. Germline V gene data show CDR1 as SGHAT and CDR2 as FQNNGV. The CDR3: CASSFNRVNEKLFF. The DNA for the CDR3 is TGTGCCAGCAGCTTCAACAGGGTTAATGAAAAACTGTTTTTT. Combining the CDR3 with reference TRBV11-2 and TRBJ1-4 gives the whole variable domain EAGVAQSPRYKIIEKRQSVAFWCNPISGHATLYWYQQILGQGPKLLIQFQNNGVVDDSQLPKDRFSAERLKGVDSTLKIQPAKLEDSAVYLCASSFNRVNEKLFFGSGTQLSVL.

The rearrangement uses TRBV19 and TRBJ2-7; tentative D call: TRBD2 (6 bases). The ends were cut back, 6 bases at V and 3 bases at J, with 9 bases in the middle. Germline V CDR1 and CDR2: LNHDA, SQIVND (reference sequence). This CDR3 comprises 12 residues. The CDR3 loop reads CASRGGYYEQYF. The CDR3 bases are TGTGCCAGTAGGGGAGGTTACTACGAGCAGTACTTC.

DNA for the CDR3: TGTGCCAGTGGGCAGGGCAATTCACCCCTCCACTTT. This codes for CASGQGNSPLHF. This sequence joins TRBV19 and TRBJ1-6; tentatively, D is TRBD1 (5 bases). Trimming pared 8 bases from V and 7 bases from J, leaving 9 bases between. CDR1 and CDR2 (germline): LNHDA, SQIVND (reference sequence). This CDR3 spans 12 amino acids.

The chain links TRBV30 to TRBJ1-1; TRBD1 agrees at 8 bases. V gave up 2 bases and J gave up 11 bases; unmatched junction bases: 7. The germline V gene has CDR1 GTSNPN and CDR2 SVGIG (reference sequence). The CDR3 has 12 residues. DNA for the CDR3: TGTGCCTGGAGTCCAGGGGGCGCGCGGGCTTTCTTT. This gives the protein CAWSPGGARAFF. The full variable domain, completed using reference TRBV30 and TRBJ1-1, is SQTIHQWPATLVQPVGSPLSLECTVEGTSNPNLYWYRQAAGRGLQLLFYSVGIGQISSEVPQNLSASRPQDRQFILSSKKLLLSDSGFYLCAWSPGGARAFFGQGTRLTVV.

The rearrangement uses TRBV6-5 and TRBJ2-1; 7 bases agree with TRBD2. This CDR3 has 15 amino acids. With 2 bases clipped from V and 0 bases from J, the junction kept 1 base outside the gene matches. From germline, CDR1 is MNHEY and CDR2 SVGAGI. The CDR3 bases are TGTGCCAGCAGTTACGGGAGGGCCTCCTACAATGAGCAGTTCTTC. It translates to CASSYGRASYNEQFF.

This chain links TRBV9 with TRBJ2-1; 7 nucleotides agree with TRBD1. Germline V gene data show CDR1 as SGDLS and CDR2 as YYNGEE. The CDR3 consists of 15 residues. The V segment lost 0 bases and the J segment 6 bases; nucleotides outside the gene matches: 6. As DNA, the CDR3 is TGTGCCAGCAGCGTAGGAGGACAGGAGTTCAATGAGCAGTTCTTC. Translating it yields CASSVGGQEFNEQFF.

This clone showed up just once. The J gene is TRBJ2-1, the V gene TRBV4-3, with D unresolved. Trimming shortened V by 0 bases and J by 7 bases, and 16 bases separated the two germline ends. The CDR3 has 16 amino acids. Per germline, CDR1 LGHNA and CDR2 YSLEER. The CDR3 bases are TGCGCCAGCAGCCAAGATAGGCTAAATGGGATTAATGAGCAGTTCTTC. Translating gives CASSQDRLNGINEQFF.

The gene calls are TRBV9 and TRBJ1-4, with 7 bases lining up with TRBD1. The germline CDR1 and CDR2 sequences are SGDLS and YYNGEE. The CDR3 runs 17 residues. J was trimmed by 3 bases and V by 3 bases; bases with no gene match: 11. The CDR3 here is CASSAPTGTEPNEKLFF. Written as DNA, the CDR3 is TGTGCCAGCAGCGCCCCGACAGGGACGGAACCTAATGAAAAACTGTTTTTT.

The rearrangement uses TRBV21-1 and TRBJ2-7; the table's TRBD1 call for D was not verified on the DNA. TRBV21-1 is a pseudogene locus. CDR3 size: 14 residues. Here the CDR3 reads CASSGRQGLYEQYF. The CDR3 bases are TGTGCCAGCAGCGGCCGACAGGGTCTCTACGAGCAGTACTTC.

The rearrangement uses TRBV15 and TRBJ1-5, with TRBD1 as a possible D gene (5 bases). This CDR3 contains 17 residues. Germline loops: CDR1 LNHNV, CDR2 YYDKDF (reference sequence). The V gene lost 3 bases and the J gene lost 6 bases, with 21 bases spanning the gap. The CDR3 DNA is TGTGCCACCAGCAGGCAGCGGGGGGGAGTGTCCGCTCAGCCCCAGCATTTT. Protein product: CATSRQRGGVSAQPQHF. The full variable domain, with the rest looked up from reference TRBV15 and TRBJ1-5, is DAMVIQNPRYQVTQFGKPVTLSCSQTLNHNVMYWYQQKSSQAPKLLFHYYDKDFNNEADTPDNFQSRRPNTSFCFLDIRSPGLGDTAMYLCATSRQRGGVSAQPQHFGDGTRLSIL.